These 28 T cell receptor beta chains came from one sample sequenced in a study of a mutant IDH1 vaccine in newly diagnosed glioma. Time point specified: baseline, week 1 (first vaccination visit). Treatment specified: pre-vaccination baseline after standard-of-care therapy. TCRdb's table, derived via immunoSEQ multiplex PCR, lists solely in-frame clones and lacks some. The sample carries 85,000 to 100,000 clones, about four fifths recorded once. Sequences were derived from PBMCs, sampled from a glioma patient treated with radiotherapy, temozolomide or both. The receptors were gathered from a middle-aged man with glioma.

The chain has TRBV5-1 and TRBJ1-1, with a possible D match to TRBD1 (5 bases). V was cut by 0 bases and J by 0 bases, with 9 bases left in between. The CDR3 contains 15 residues. Per the germline V gene, CDR1 is SGHRS and CDR2 is YFSETQ. This CDR3 reads CASSLVTALNTEAFF. The CDR3 nucleotides are TGCGCCAGCAGCTTGGTGACAGCTCTGAACACTGAAGCTTTCTTT.

This clone showed up just once. The chain is built from TRBV6-6 and TRBJ2-5; possible D gene TRBD2, 6 bases. Judging by the DNA end, TRBJ2-7 fits better; the J call may be wrong. The germline V gene encodes CDR1 MNHNY and CDR2 SVGAGI (reference sequence). This CDR3 region has 14 residues. The CDR3 sequence: CASRTGGSSYEQYF. As DNA, the CDR3 is TGTGCCAGCAGAACCGGAGGGAGCTCCTACGAGCAGTACTTC.

J is TRBJ2-7 and V is TRBV6-1; 8 nucleotides line up with TRBD1. The V gene end was trimmed by 3 bases and the J gene end by 3 bases; junction bases not matched to a gene: 10. The CDR3 has 16 residues. Germline CDR1 MNHNS, CDR2 SASEGT. CDR3 DNA sequence: TGTGCCAGCAGTGAGGGGGTTTGGACAGGGATCTACGAGCAGTACTTC. Its translation: CASSEGVWTGIYEQYF.

The chain couples TRBV11-2 to TRBJ1-4; tentative D call: TRBD1 (5 bases). Germline CDR1 reads SGHAT; CDR2 reads FQNNGV. The CDR3 is 15 amino acids. V lost 5 bases and J lost 7, with 17 bases in between. DNA for the CDR3: TGTGCCAGCAGCCCACCAGGGTTGGATCGTGAAAAACTGTTTTTT. Translating gives CASSPPGLDREKLFF. The full variable domain, its missing parts supplied by reference TRBV11-2 and TRBJ1-4, is EAGVAQSPRYKIIEKRQSVAFWCNPISGHATLYWYQQILGQGPKLLIQFQNNGVVDDSQLPKDRFSAERLKGVDSTLKIQPAKLEDSAVYLCASSPPGLDREKLFFGSGTQLSVL.

The chain couples TRBV19 to TRBJ2-2, with D possibly matching TRBD2 (6 bases). V was cut by 4 bases and J by 6 bases, with 12 bases left in between. The length of the CDR3 is 14 residues. The germline CDR1 and CDR2 sequences are LNHDA and SQIVND (reference sequence). The CDR3 DNA reads as TGTGCCAGTAGTAGCTGGTCGGGGGCCGGGGAGCTGTTTTTT. This encodes CASSSWSGAGELFF.

The chain has TRBV21-1 and TRBJ1-5. TRBV21-1 is flagged as a pseudogene. CDR3 length: 18 residues. The CDR3 loop reads CASSKTAGLAHSNQPQHF. Written as DNA, the CDR3 is TGTGCCAGCAGCAAAACCGCCGGACTGGCTCATAGCAATCAGCCCCAGCATTTT.

The chain couples TRBV6-5 to TRBJ1-4; D uncertain. Germline V gene data show CDR1 as MNHEY and CDR2 as SVGAGI. The CDR3 totals 14 residues. V lost 0 bases to trimming and J lost 15 bases, with 17 bases between them. The CDR3 DNA sequence: TGTGCCAGCAGTTACTCGATCGGCGTCCGGCCAGTGTTTTTT. It codes for CASSYSIGVRPVFF.

The chain is built from TRBV28 and TRBJ2-7; possible D gene TRBD2, 6 bases. The CDR3 totals 13 residues. The V gene's germline CDR1 is MDHEN and CDR2 SYDVKM. V lost 7 bases and J lost 5, with 15 bases in between. The DNA for the CDR3 is TGTGCCAGCAACAAGATGGGGAGGAACGAGCAGTACTTC. It yields the protein CASNKMGRNEQYF.

V usage is TRBV4-2 and J usage is TRBJ2-1; 11 nucleotides line up with TRBD2. This CDR3 has 19 residues. The germline gives CDR1 LGHNA, CDR2 YNFKEQ. The V and J ends lost 4 bases and 8 bases, in that order; junction bases with no gene match: 19. The CDR3 region has the DNA TGTGCCAGCAGCCTTAGAGGGGTTAGCGGGAGGGCCCTCTTTGATGAGCAGTTCTTC. Its protein is CASSLRGVSGRALFDEQFF.

This clone was recorded at least ten times. The chain combines TRBV4-2 with TRBJ2-7, with D tentatively TRBD1 or TRBD2 (5 bases each). Trimming cost V 0 bases and J 0 bases, with 12 bases left between them. Germline V CDR1 and CDR2: LGHNA, YNFKEQ. The CDR3 is made up of 16 amino acids. The CDR3 is CASSQEEGTGSYEQYF. Here the CDR3 DNA reads TGTGCCAGCAGCCAAGAAGAAGGGACCGGCTCCTACGAGCAGTACTTC.

This clone showed up many times. CDR3 region: CASSPRPIMGEKLFF. CDR3 bases: TGTGCCAGCAGCCCCCGACCGATAATGGGTGAAAAACTGTTTTTT. The chain uses TRBV14 and TRBJ1-4; D call uncertain. CDR1 is SGHDN, CDR2 FVKESK, per germline. Trimming cost V 4 bases and J 7 bases, with 16 bases left between them. This CDR3 contains 15 residues.

Only a few counts were recorded for this clone. V is TRBV6-6 and J is TRBJ2-3; D not resolved. The CDR3 covers 15 residues. V was clipped by 0 bases and J by 6 bases, with 13 bases between them. Germline-derived CDR1 and CDR2 are MNHNY and SVGAGI (reference sequence). This CDR3 is CASSYSGTTLDTQYF. In nucleotides, the CDR3 is TGTGCCAGCAGTTACTCCGGAACAACCCTGGATACGCAGTATTTT.

The rearrangement joins TRBV14 to TRBJ2-7; unclear D gene. The V and J ends lost 1 base and 0 bases respectively, with 10 bases between them. The V gene's germline CDR1 is SGHDN and CDR2 FVKESK. CDR3 length equals 15 residues. The CDR3 DNA follows: TGTGCCAGCAGCCAAGGGTCCAGCTTCTCCTACGAGCAGTACTTC. It encodes CASSQGSSFSYEQYF.

The chain joins TRBV9 to TRBJ2-3; D gene uncertain. CDR1 SGDLS and CDR2 YYNGEE come from the germline V gene. The V and J ends lost 0 bases and 5 bases respectively, with 16 bases between them. The CDR3 runs to 16 residues. The CDR3 loop reads CASSVEVGMGGDTQYF. The CDR3 DNA reads TGTGCCAGCAGCGTAGAGGTAGGAATGGGTGGAGATACGCAGTATTTT.

This clone appeared a single time. The V gene is TRBV5-6, the J gene TRBJ2-5; D not certain. The CDR3 spans 12 residues. Germline V gene lookup returns CDR1 SGHDT and CDR2 YYEEEE. V lost 0 bases and J 5 bases, leaving 5 bases between the germline ends. CDR3 region: CASSLGPETQYF. The CDR3 coding sequence is TGTGCCAGCAGCTTGGGGCCGGAGACCCAGTACTTC.

The rearrangement links TRBV11-2 to TRBJ1-4, with 9 bases that match TRBD1. The CDR3 is 18 amino acids. Trimming cost V 4 bases and J 5 bases; bases outside gene matches: 14. The germline V gene has CDR1 SGHAT and CDR2 FQNNGV. CDR3 nucleotides: TGTGCCAGCAGCTCCCTCCGGGACAGGGTGCGATGGAATGAAAAACTGTTTTTT. It translates to CASSSLRDRVRWNEKLFF.

The count of this clone is one. The V gene is TRBV2, the J gene TRBJ2-7; D is undetermined. Trimming took 6 bases from V and 3 from J, leaving 12 bases between them. The length of the CDR3 is 13 residues. Germline V gene sequence: CDR1 SNHLY, CDR2 FYNNEI. CDR3 protein: CASRRTGVYEQYF. In nucleotides, the CDR3 is TGTGCCAGCAGGAGAACTGGCGTCTACGAGCAGTACTTC.

This chain uses TRBV7-2 with TRBJ2-5; D is unclear. This CDR3 has 11 residues. Germline CDR1 and CDR2: SGHTA and FQGNSA. V shed 6 bases and J shed 0 bases, with 2 bases lying between them. The CDR3 DNA is TGTGCCAGCAGTTACCAAGAGACCCAGTACTTC. Residues: CASSYQETQYF.

This sequence joins TRBV5-1 and TRBJ2-7, with D possibly TRBD2 on 6 matching bases. CDR1 and CDR2 (germline): SGHRS, YFSETQ. The CDR3 is 16 amino acids. Trimming pared 0 bases from V and 5 bases from J, leaving 18 bases between. CDR3 residues: CASSLDGWGRLDEQYF. For the CDR3, the DNA is TGCGCCAGCAGCTTGGATGGGTGGGGGAGGTTGGACGAGCAGTACTTC.

This sequence joins TRBV21-1 and TRBJ2-7; the D segment call TRBD1 is taken from the table without a DNA check. TRBV21-1 is a documented pseudogene. This CDR3 spans 15 amino acids. The CDR3 sequence: CASSKRDRNFYEQYF. The CDR3 nucleotides are TGTGCCAGCAGCAAACGGGACAGGAACTTCTACGAGCAGTACTTC.

CDR3 bases: TGTGCCAGCAGCTTTAGGTCGGACCATAATGAAAAACTGTTTTTT. It encodes CASSFRSDHNEKLFF. The chain carries TRBV7-9 and TRBJ1-4, with unresolved D. There are 15 residues in the CDR3. Germline CDR1 is SEHNR and CDR2 is FQNEAQ (reference sequence). The V gene lost 3 bases and the J gene lost 4 bases, with 12 bases spanning the gap.

The CDR3 bases are TGTGCCAGCAGTTTAACGGCCCAGGTCTACGAGCAGTACTTC. Residues: CASSLTAQVYEQYF. V is TRBV28 and J is TRBJ2-7; D is undetermined. Trimming shortened V by 2 bases and J by 3 bases, and 11 bases separated the two germline ends. The CDR3 is 14 amino acids. Germline assignment: CDR1 MDHEN and CDR2 SYDVKM. The full variable domain, completed using reference TRBV28 and TRBJ2-7, is DVKVTQSSRYLVKRTGEKVFLECVQDMDHENMFWYRQDPGLGLRLIYFSYDVKMKEKGDIPEGYSVSREKKERFSLILESASTNQTSMYLCASSLTAQVYEQYFGPGTRLTVT.

The CDR3 sequence is CASSPGTWLAGTDTQYF. The CDR3 bases are TGCGCCAGCAGCCCTGGAACGTGGCTAGCGGGCACAGATACGCAGTATTTT. The chain links TRBV5-1 to TRBJ2-3; 7 bases fit TRBD2. V lost 4 bases and J lost 1; bases outside the gene matches: 12. The CDR3 is 17 amino acids. Germline assignment: CDR1 SGHRS and CDR2 YFSETQ.

This rearrangement joins TRBV7-2 to TRBJ2-3; TRBD2 aligns across 11 bases. Trimming took 5 bases from V and 5 from J; bases not matched to a gene: 9. This CDR3 has 16 residues. From germline, CDR1 is SGHTA and CDR2 FQGNSA. Here the CDR3 reads CASSPSLAGGGDTQYF. Written as DNA, the CDR3 is TGTGCCAGCAGCCCTAGTCTAGCGGGAGGAGGAGATACGCAGTATTTT.

V is TRBV6-5 and J is TRBJ2-7; D may correspond to TRBD1 or TRBD2 (6 bases each). CDR3 length equals 14 residues. Germline CDR1 and CDR2: MNHEY and SVGAGI. V lost 0 bases and J 6 bases, leaving 12 bases between the germline ends. CDR3 in DNA: TGTGCCAGCAGTTACTCGTCAGGGGACTCCGAGCAGTACTTC. Translating it yields CASSYSSGDSEQYF.

This CDR3 is CAWTPTWGNNEQFF. The DNA for the CDR3 is TGTGCCTGGACCCCAACGTGGGGGAACAATGAGCAGTTCTTC. The chain employs TRBV30 and TRBJ2-1; TRBD1 or TRBD2 may be the D gene (5 bases each). Trimming removed 4 bases from V and 5 bases from J, with 15 bases in between. Germline V gene data show CDR1 as GTSNPN and CDR2 as SVGIG (reference sequence). The length of the CDR3 is 14 residues.

This sequence joins TRBV6-6 and TRBJ2-7; maybe TRBD2 (5 bases). CDR3 size: 16 residues. The V gene's germline CDR1 is MNHNY and CDR2 SVGAGI (reference sequence). V dropped 0 bases and J dropped 4 bases, with 16 bases sitting between them. The CDR3 region is CASSYSLTGGGYEQYF. In nucleotides, the CDR3 is TGTGCCAGCAGTTACTCTCTGACCGGAGGAGGTTACGAGCAGTACTTC.

This clone occurred a few times. V gene TRBV7-6 combines with J gene TRBJ1-1; 10 bases are a match to TRBD1. Germline V CDR1 and CDR2: SGHVS, FNYEAQ. The CDR3 has 19 amino acids. The junction had 13 bases not matched to a gene; V was cut back by 1 base and J by 2 bases. The CDR3 DNA reads TGTGCCAGCAGCTTAGACCGCTGGACAGGGGGATGGAAAAACACTGAAGCTTTCTTT. It encodes CASSLDRWTGGWKNTEAFF.